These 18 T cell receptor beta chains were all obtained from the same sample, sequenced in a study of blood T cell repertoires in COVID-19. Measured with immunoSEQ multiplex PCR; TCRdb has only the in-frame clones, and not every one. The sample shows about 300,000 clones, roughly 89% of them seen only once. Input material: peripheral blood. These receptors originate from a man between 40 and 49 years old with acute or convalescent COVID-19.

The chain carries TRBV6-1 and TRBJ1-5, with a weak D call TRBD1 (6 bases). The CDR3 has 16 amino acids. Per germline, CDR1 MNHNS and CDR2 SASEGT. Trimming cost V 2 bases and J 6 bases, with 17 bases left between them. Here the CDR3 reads CASSEKQGFWGQPQHF. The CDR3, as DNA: TGTGCCAGCAGTGAAAAACAGGGCTTCTGGGGTCAGCCCCAGCATTTT.

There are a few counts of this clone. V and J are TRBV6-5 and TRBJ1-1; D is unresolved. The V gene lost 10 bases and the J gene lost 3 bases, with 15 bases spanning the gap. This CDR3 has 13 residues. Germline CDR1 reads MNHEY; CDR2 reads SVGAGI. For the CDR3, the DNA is TGTGCCACCTCCAACACCCCCGACACTGAAGCTTTCTTT. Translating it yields CATSNTPDTEAFF.

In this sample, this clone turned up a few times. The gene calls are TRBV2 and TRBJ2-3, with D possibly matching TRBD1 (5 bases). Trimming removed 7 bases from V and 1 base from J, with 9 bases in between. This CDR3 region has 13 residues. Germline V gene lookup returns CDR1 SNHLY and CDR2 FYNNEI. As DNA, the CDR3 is TGTGCCAGCAAAGGCAGGGGCACAGATACGCAGTATTTT. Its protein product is CASKGRGTDTQYF.

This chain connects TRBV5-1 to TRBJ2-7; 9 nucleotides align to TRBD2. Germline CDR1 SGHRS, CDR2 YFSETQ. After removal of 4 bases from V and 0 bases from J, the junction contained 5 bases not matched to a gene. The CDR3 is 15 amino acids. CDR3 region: CASSLSGGPSYEQYF. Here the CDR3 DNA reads TGCGCCAGCAGCCTGAGCGGGGGGCCCTCCTACGAGCAGTACTTC.

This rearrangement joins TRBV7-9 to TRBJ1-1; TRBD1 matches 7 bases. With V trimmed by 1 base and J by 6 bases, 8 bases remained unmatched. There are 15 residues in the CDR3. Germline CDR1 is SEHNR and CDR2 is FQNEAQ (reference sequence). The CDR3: CASSLEADRAAEAFF. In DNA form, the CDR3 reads TGTGCCAGCAGCTTAGAGGCCGACAGGGCCGCTGAAGCTTTCTTT.

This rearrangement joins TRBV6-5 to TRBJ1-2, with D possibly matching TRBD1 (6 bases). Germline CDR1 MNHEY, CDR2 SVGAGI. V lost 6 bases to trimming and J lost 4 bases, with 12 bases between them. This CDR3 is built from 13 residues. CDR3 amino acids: CASSSDRIYGYTF. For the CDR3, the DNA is TGTGCCAGCAGCTCCGACAGGATCTATGGCTACACCTTC.

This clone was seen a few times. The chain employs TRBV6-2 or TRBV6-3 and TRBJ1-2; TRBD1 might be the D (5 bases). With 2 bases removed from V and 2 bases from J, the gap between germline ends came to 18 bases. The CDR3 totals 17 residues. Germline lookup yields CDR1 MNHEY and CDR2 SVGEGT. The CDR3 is CASSYPAGRQPNYGYTF. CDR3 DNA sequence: TGTGCCAGCAGTTACCCCGCCGGTCGACAGCCCAACTATGGCTACACCTTC.

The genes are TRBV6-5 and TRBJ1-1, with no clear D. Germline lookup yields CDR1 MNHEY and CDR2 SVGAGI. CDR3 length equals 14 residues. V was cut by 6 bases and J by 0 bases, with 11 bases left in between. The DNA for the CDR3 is TGTGCCAGCAGAGAGGGATTCATGAACACTGAAGCTTTCTTT. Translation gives CASREGFMNTEAFF.

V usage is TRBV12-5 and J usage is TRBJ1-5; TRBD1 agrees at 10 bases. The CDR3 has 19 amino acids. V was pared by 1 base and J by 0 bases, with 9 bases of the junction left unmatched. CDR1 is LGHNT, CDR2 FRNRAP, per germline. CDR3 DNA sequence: TGTGCTAGTGGTTTGGACAAGGGACAGGGGTTATATAGCAATCAGCCCCAGCATTTT. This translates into CASGLDKGQGLYSNQPQHF.

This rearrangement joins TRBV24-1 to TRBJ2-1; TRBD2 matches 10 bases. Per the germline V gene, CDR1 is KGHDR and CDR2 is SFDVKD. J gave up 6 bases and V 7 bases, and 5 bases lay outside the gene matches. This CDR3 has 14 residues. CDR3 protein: CATRSGGAPNEQFF. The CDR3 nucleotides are TGTGCCACCAGAAGCGGGGGGGCCCCCAATGAGCAGTTCTTC.

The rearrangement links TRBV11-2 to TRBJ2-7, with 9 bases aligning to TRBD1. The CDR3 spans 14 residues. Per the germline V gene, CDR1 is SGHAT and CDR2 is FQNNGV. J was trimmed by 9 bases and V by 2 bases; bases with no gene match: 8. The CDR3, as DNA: TGTGCCAGCAGCTTAATGCGGGGACAGGGAGGGCAGTACTTC. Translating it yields CASSLMRGQGGQYF.

CDR3 protein: CASSFNRDNEQFF. CDR3 nucleotide sequence: TGTGCCAGCAGCTTTAACAGGGATAATGAGCAGTTCTTC. This chain uses TRBV5-4 with TRBJ2-1; tentative D call: TRBD1 (6 bases). Germline-derived CDR1 and CDR2 are SGHNT and YYREEE (reference sequence). The germline V and J ends were trimmed by 2 bases and 7 bases, with 10 bases remaining between them. There are 13 residues in the CDR3.

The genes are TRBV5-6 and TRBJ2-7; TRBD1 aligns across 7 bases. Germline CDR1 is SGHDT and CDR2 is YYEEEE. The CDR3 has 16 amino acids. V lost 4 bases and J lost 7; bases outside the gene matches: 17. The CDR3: CASSPVGTARTGEQYF. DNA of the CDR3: TGTGCCAGCAGCCCGGTGGGGACAGCGCGGACCGGTGAGCAGTACTTC.

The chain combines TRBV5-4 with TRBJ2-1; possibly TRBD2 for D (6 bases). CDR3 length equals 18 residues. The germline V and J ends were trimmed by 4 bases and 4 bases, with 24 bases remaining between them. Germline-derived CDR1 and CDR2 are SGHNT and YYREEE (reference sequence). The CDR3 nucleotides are TGTGCCAGCAGCCCCGGAGGGCAGGCCAGTACTACATACAATGAGCAGTTCTTC. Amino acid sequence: CASSPGGQASTTYNEQFF.

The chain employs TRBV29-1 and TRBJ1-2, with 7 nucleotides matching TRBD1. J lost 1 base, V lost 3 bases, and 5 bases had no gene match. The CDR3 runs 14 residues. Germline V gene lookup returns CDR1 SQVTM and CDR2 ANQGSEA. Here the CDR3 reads CSVERDRVNYGYTF. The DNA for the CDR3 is TGCAGCGTTGAGCGGGACAGAGTTAACTATGGCTACACCTTC.

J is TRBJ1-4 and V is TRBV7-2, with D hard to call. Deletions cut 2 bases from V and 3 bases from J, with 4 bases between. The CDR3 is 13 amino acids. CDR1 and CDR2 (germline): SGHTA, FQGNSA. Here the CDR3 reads CASSLSANEKLFF. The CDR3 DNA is TGTGCCAGCAGCTTATCAGCTAATGAAAAACTGTTTTTT.

CDR3 in DNA: TGCGCCAGCAGCAGCCGGGACAGTCGCACAGATACGCAGTATTTT. It yields the protein CASSSRDSRTDTQYF. This chain links TRBV4-1 with TRBJ2-3, with 7 nucleotides matching TRBD1. The CDR3 is 15 residues long. The germline gives CDR1 MGHRA, CDR2 YSYEKL. With V trimmed by 5 bases and J by 1 base, 6 bases remained unmatched.

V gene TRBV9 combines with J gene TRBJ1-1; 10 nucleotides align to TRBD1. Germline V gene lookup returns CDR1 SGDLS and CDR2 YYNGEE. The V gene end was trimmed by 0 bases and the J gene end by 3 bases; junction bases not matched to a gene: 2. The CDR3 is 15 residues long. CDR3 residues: CASSVGTGGDTEAFF. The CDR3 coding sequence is TGTGCCAGCAGCGTAGGGACAGGGGGGGACACTGAAGCTTTCTTT.